This TCR beta chain originates from a study of shared clonotypes between healthy human individuals (dated by TCRdb to about 2020). With respect to the entire study: The cohort comprised two women and a few men aged 18 to 49 years. Each donor's leukapheresis produced roughly between about 0.85 and 10 billion PBMCs. The study deeply sequenced blood TCR repertoires of about 5 healthy adults to estimate repertoire size and the extent of clonotype sharing between individuals. To increase sequencing depth and limit assay-specific biases, TCR repertoire library preparation and sequencing were carried out by different laboratories using diverse techniques. Per donor, three plates each were used for CD4 naive and CD4 memory, two for CD8 naive, and one for CD8 memory. Here is what the overall study found, with its caveats: Higher generation probabilities were observed for clonotypes shared by all four sorted-subset donors than for non-shared clonotypes. Rarefaction of sorted-subset datasets indicated incomplete sequencing despite the large sequencing depth. Pairwise subsampling led to the expectation that sequencing depth would affect the degree of clonotype sharing among donors. Naive subsets generally had larger estimated clonotype richness than memory subsets. When a few donors were compared, the shared fraction of clonotypes was roughly 4.8% for naive CD4, about 4% for naive CD8, about 2.5% for memory CD4, and 0.4% for memory CD8. The small number of donors limited the genetic and exposure-history diversity represented. Sampling was limited to blood, and TCR repertoires in tissue likely differ from TCR repertoires in blood.

Healthy HIV-negative adults with no recently reported acute infections or vaccinations were included as donors. Every donor was a Caucasian adult residing in Nashville, Tennessee, USA. Magnetic negative selection was used to enrich CD4+ T cells, after which naive cells were positively selected on CD45RA and the negative fraction became the memory subset. After blood collection by leukapheresis, PBMCs were isolated using Ficoll-Histopaque density gradient centrifugation and then cryopreserved in the vapor phase of liquid nitrogen. Analytical flow cytometry was used to check the purity and quantity of every magnetically sorted T cell population. Each sorted fraction had its genomic DNA isolated and then quantified by UV absorbance on a Nanodrop 2000c. Using the deep immunoSEQ assay, multiplex PCR amplified TCR CDR3 regions from genomic DNA. Extracted genomic DNA from each cell subset was distributed evenly across all wells of several immunoSEQ 96-well plates, and each plate was treated as a replicate. For sorted subsets, about 210 ng of genomic DNA, equivalent to roughly 30,000 T cell genomes, went into each replicate PCR. Purified libraries were quantified with a Qubit 3.0 fluorometer, sized on a Bioanalyzer 2100, and re-quantified with the KAPA Library Quantification kit. Every immunoSEQ 96-well plate was sequenced on a separate single-read 150-cycle Illumina NextSeq 550 flow cell. The study's processing was this. The immunoSEQ output contained only junctional sequences without quality scores, so filtering could not match that applied to full-length reads. Sequences were annotated with PyIR, a Python wrapper for IgBLAST v1.9, using IMGT germline references to assign V/J genes and CDR3. Reads with weak V/J assignments (E-value above 1e-6), missing CDR3, stop codons, out-of-frame junctions, or ambiguous translated residues were removed. A V3J clonotype was defined by an identical inferred V gene, J gene, and CDR3 amino acid sequence. Percentage overlap between repertoires was computed as shared unique clonotypes divided by the size of the smaller repertoire. RTK rarefaction, the Chao1 estimator, and Recon v2.1 estimates of unobserved clonotypes were used to assess repertoire richness. OLGA was used to compute generation probabilities for all TCRbeta clonotypes that the gDNA method yielded from a few donors. TCRdb stores this immuneACCESS table with in-frame sequences only. Part of the clones is absent; in the studies checked, under half of the shortfall reflects unresolved V genes, and no reason is known for the rest. That table supplies the V and J calls and clone size; D and trimming were determined from the DNA. This sample lists about 1.1 million clones; 70% to 80% were detected once. The top ten hold approximately 0.52% of the sample.

This clone has only a few counts. The antigen it binds to is not known. Per-nucleotide qualities are absent, and no much larger clonotype sits a single base away. Sequences were obtained from memory CD4+ T cells from PBMCs. The cell subset or site tag for this specimen amounts to: CD45RA-negative fraction. This sequence originates from a man between 18 and 29 years old in good health. Some clones in this sample may be carry-over from other donors' samples.

CDR3 reads: CASSQDRGWNTEAFF. The DNA sequence is given as TGCGCCAGCAGCCAAGACCGGGGTTGGAACACTGAAGCTTTCTTT. The rearranged segments are TRBV4-3 and TRBJ1-1; no D gene can be assigned with confidence. The CDR3 measures 15 amino acids from cysteine to phenylalanine. Only CDR3 DNA remains: 45 bases, in frame from the first base. V is cut by 0 bases and J by 1 base, and the space between the germline ends is 9 bases. From a lookup of the germline V gene, CDR1 and CDR2 are LGHNA and YSLEER.